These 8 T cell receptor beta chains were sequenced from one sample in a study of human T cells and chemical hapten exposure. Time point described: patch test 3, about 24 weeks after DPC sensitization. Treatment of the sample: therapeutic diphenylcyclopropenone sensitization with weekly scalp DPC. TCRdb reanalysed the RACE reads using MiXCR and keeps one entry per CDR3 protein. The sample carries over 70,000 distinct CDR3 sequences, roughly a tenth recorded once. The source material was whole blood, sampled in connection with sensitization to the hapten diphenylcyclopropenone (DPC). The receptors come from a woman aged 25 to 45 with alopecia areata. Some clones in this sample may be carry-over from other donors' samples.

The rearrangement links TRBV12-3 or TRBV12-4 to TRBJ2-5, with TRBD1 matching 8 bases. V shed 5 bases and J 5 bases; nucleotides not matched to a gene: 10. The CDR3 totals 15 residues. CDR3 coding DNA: TGTGCCAGCAGTCCCGGACAGGGAGGCAGGGAGACCCAGTACTTC. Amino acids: CASSPGQGGRETQYF.

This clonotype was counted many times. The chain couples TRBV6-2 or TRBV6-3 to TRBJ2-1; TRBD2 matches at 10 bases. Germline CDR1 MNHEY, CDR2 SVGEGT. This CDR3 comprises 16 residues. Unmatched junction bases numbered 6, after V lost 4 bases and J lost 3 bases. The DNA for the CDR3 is TGTGCCAGCAGTTCGTCGACTAGCGGGCACTACAATGAGCAGTTCTTC. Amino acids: CASSSSTSGHYNEQFF.

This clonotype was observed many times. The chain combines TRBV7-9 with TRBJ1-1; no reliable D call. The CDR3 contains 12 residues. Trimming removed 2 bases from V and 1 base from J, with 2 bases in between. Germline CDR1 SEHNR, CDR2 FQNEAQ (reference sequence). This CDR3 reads CASSLTNTEAFF. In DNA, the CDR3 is TGTGCCAGCAGCTTAACGAACACTGAAGCTTTCTTT.

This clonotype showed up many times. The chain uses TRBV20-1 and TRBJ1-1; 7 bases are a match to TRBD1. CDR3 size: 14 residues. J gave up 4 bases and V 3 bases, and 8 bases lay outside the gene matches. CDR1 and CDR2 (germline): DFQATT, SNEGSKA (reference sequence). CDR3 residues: CSASEGAQGTEAFF. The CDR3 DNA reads TGCAGTGCTAGCGAGGGGGCGCAGGGCACTGAAGCTTTCTTT.

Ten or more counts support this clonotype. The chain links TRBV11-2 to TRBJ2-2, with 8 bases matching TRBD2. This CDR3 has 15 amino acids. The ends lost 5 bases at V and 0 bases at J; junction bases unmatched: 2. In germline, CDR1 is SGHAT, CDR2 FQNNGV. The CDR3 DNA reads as TGTGCCAGCAGCCCGGGACTAGCGAACACCGGGGAGCTGTTTTTT. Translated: CASSPGLANTGELFF. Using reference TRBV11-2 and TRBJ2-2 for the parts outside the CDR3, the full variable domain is EAGVAQSPRYKIIEKRQSVAFWCNPISGHATLYWYQQILGQGPKLLIQFQNNGVVDDSQLPKDRFSAERLKGVDSTLKIQPAKLEDSAVYLCASSPGLANTGELFFGEGSRLTVL.

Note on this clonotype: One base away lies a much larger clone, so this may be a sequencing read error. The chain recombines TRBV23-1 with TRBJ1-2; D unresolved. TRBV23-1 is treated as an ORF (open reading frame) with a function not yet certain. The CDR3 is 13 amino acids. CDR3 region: CASGQSYLAGYTF. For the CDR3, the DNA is TGCGCCAGCGGTCAATCCTACTTGGCTGGCTACACCTTC.

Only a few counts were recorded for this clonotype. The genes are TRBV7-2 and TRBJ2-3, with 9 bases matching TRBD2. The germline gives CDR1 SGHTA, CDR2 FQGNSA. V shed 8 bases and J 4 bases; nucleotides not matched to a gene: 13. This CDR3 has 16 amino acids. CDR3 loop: CASLRAAGGFSDTQYF. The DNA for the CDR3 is TGTGCCAGCCTTCGGGCGGCGGGAGGGTTTTCAGATACGCAGTATTTT.

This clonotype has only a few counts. The CDR3 spells CASSVNVDRGMIGDNEQFF. DNA of the CDR3: TGTGCCAGCAGCGTAAACGTGGACAGGGGAATGATTGGGGACAATGAGCAGTTCTTC. The chain couples TRBV2 to TRBJ2-1; TRBD1 matches at 9 bases. V shed 6 bases, J shed 5 bases, and the junction held 20 bases outside the gene matches. The CDR3 length is 19 residues. The V gene's germline CDR1 is SNHLY and CDR2 FYNNEI.